Listed here are 27 T cell receptor beta chains from one sample, sequenced in a study of CD8 T cells in ankylosing spondylitis. TCRdb reprocessed the 5' RACE reads via MiXCR and lists one record per CDR3 protein. This table holds roughly 46,000 distinct CDR3 sequences, 4% found once. The material sequenced was blood, either unsorted or a sorted T cell fraction (not recorded which). Source of these receptors: a female donor with ankylosing spondylitis or in good health (not recorded which).

This clonotype was recorded many times. The chain couples TRBV9 to TRBJ2-3, with D uncertain. V was shortened by 1 base and J by 0 bases, with 9 bases between the two germline ends. This CDR3 spans 15 amino acids. Germline CDR1 is SGDLS and CDR2 is YYNGEE. The DNA for the CDR3 is TGTGCCAGCAGCGTATTTGACACTAGCACAGATACGCAGTATTTT. Residues: CASSVFDTSTDTQYF.

This clonotype was recorded at least ten times. This sequence joins TRBV7-3 and TRBJ1-6, with D unclear. V was cut by 7 bases and J by 10 bases, with 11 bases left in between. In germline, CDR1 is SGHTA, CDR2 FQGTGA. This CDR3 region has 12 residues. The CDR3 sequence is CASNNIISPLHF. The CDR3 region has the DNA TGTGCCAGCAACAATATAATCTCACCCCTCCACTTT. Full variable domain (remainder filled in from reference TRBV7-3 and TRBJ1-6): GAGVSQTPSNKVTEKGKYVELRCDPISGHTALYWYRQSLGQGPEFLIYFQGTGAADDSGLPNDRFFAVRPEGSVSTLKIQRTERGDSAVYLCASNNIISPLHFGNGTRLTVT.

The rearrangement uses TRBV9 and TRBJ2-1, with D possibly TRBD1 on 6 matching bases. Germline CDR1 reads SGDLS; CDR2 reads YYNGEE. The CDR3 is 15 amino acids. The V end was cut by 1 base, the J end by 5 bases, with 13 bases between. The CDR3 loop reads CASSVSGVSHNEQFF. CDR3 in DNA: TGTGCCAGCAGCGTATCAGGGGTGAGCCACAATGAGCAGTTCTTC.

This clonotype occurred many times. This rearrangement joins TRBV9 to TRBJ2-2; D not certain. Germline values: CDR1 SGDLS, CDR2 YYNGEE. The CDR3 loop spans 16 amino acids. V was clipped by 6 bases and J by 2 bases, with 17 bases between them. CDR3 DNA: TGTGCCAGCACCCCCCGAGGCAGGCTAAACACCGGGGAGCTGTTTTTT. Translation: CASTPRGRLNTGELFF.

This clonotype was detected many times. The chain joins TRBV9 to TRBJ2-6; no reliable D call. The germline V gene encodes CDR1 SGDLS and CDR2 YYNGEE. The CDR3 spans 17 residues. V lost 0 bases and J lost 5, with 15 bases in between. This CDR3 is CASSVVPAGRRANVLTF. As DNA, the CDR3 is TGTGCCAGCAGCGTAGTCCCCGCCGGCAGGCGGGCCAACGTCCTGACTTTC.

This clonotype was recorded at least ten times. The chain uses TRBV9 and TRBJ2-7; no definite D call. CDR3 size: 15 residues. V lost 0 bases and J lost 2, with 12 bases in between. Germline-derived CDR1 and CDR2 are SGDLS and YYNGEE. The CDR3: CASSVEGIGPYEQYF. The DNA of the CDR3 is TGTGCCAGCAGCGTAGAAGGGATTGGCCCCTACGAGCAGTACTTC.

This clonotype was recorded many times. The J gene is TRBJ2-7, the V gene TRBV9, with D tentatively TRBD2 (6 bases). V gave up 3 bases and J gave up 6 bases, with 16 bases separating them. This CDR3 contains 14 residues. Germline V gene data show CDR1 as SGDLS and CDR2 as YYNGEE. CDR3 amino acids: CASSASGLSSEQYF. For the CDR3, the DNA is TGTGCCAGCAGCGCCTCGGGACTCTCATCCGAGCAGTACTTC.

Many counts were recorded for this clonotype. The genes are TRBV9 and TRBJ2-3; the D is unclear. V was cut by 0 bases and J by 0 bases, with 8 bases left in between. Germline CDR1 and CDR2: SGDLS and YYNGEE. The CDR3 covers 15 residues. For the CDR3, the DNA is TGTGCCAGCAGCGTAGCTACGACTAGCACAGATACGCAGTATTTT. It encodes CASSVATTSTDTQYF.

The table lists this clonotype with many counts. The gene calls are TRBV9 and TRBJ2-5; the match to TRBD2 covers 7 bases. Germline CDR1 SGDLS, CDR2 YYNGEE. The CDR3 length is 15 residues. V gave up 0 bases and J gave up 4 bases; unmatched junction bases: 6. The CDR3 DNA is TGTGCCAGCAGCGTAGACGGCGGGGGTTTAGAGACCCAGTACTTC. Its translation is CASSVDGGGLETQYF.

This clonotype was found many times. V gene TRBV9 combines with J gene TRBJ1-1; no reliable D call. V was shortened by 2 bases and J by 3 bases, with 17 bases between the two germline ends. The germline V gene encodes CDR1 SGDLS and CDR2 YYNGEE. This CDR3 comprises 16 residues. The CDR3 DNA follows: TGTGCCAGCAGCGTTAGTATTTTCTTAGAGGACACTGAAGCTTTCTTT. It translates to CASSVSIFLEDTEAFF.

This clonotype came up many times. This chain connects TRBV9 to TRBJ2-2; 10 bases map to TRBD2. This CDR3 has 16 amino acids. Losses at the gene ends were 0 bases for V and 5 bases for J; bases not matched to a gene: 4. The germline V gene encodes CDR1 SGDLS and CDR2 YYNGEE. CDR3: CASSVVSGGATGELFF. DNA for the CDR3: TGTGCCAGCAGCGTAGTCAGCGGGGGGGCGACCGGGGAGCTGTTTTTT.

This clonotype was counted at least ten times. The chain recombines TRBV9 with TRBJ2-3, with D unresolved. Germline CDR1 is SGDLS and CDR2 is YYNGEE. CDR3 size: 15 residues. V lost 0 bases and J lost 2, with 10 bases in between. The CDR3, as DNA: TGTGCCAGCAGCGTAGCTAATCGCCCCACAGATACGCAGTATTTT. It is translated as CASSVANRPTDTQYF.

In its sample, this clonotype was seen many times. CDR3 nucleotide sequence: TGTGCCAGCAGCGTAGTCGGGACAGCTGCCGCAGATACGCAGTATTTT. Translating it yields CASSVVGTAAADTQYF. V gene TRBV9 combines with J gene TRBJ2-3; 7 positions match TRBD1. The V and J ends lost 0 bases and 4 bases, in that order; junction bases with no gene match: 8. The germline V gene encodes CDR1 SGDLS and CDR2 YYNGEE. There are 16 residues in the CDR3.

This clonotype was seen many times. The chain carries TRBV9 and TRBJ2-1; 8 positions agree with TRBD2. The CDR3 has 17 amino acids. Germline V gene lookup returns CDR1 SGDLS and CDR2 YYNGEE. V was pared by 6 bases and J by 5 bases, with 16 bases of the junction left unmatched. CDR3 region: CASNPQGSGGPNNEQFF. In DNA, the CDR3 is TGTGCCAGCAACCCCCAGGGCAGCGGGGGCCCTAACAATGAGCAGTTCTTC.

This clonotype was observed many times. V gene TRBV9 combines with J gene TRBJ2-7, with TRBD1 as a possible D gene (6 bases). CDR3 length equals 16 residues. Germline V gives CDR1 SGDLS, CDR2 YYNGEE. Trimming left V 4 bases short and J 6 bases short, with 23 bases between. The CDR3 DNA reads as TGTGCCAGCAGCCCCCATATGGGACACAATACGGGCGAGCAGTACTTC. The encoded protein is CASSPHMGHNTGEQYF.

This clonotype was detected ten times or more. The chain is built from TRBV9 and TRBJ1-2, with D tentatively TRBD1 (5 bases). There are 14 residues in the CDR3. V lost 4 bases and J lost 1, with 11 bases in between. The germline CDR1 and CDR2 sequences are SGDLS and YYNGEE. CDR3 in amino acids: CASSPAGVNYGYTF. The CDR3 DNA is TGTGCCAGCAGCCCAGCGGGGGTTAACTATGGCTACACCTTC.

This clonotype was observed many times. The V gene is TRBV9, the J gene TRBJ1-5; unclear D gene. The germline V gene encodes CDR1 SGDLS and CDR2 YYNGEE. This CDR3 is built from 15 residues. V was trimmed by 0 bases and J by 0 bases, leaving 7 bases between them. This CDR3 reads CASSVGRNSNQPQHF. The CDR3 region has the DNA TGTGCCAGCAGCGTAGGACGGAATAGCAATCAGCCCCAGCATTTT.

In its sample, this clonotype was seen many times. J is TRBJ2-3 and V is TRBV3-1, with 14 bases aligning to TRBD2. V shed 4 bases, J shed 2 bases, and the junction held 2 bases outside the gene matches. CDR1 and CDR2 from the germline V gene are LGHDT and YNNKEL (reference sequence). This CDR3 is built from 16 residues. CDR3 loop: CASSPGLAGDTDTQYF. The CDR3, as DNA: TGTGCCAGCAGCCCGGGACTAGCGGGGGACACAGATACGCAGTATTTT.

There are many counts of this clonotype. J is TRBJ2-7 and V is TRBV9; D is uncertain. Trimming cost V 0 bases and J 0 bases, with 13 bases left between them. The CDR3 spans 16 residues. Germline V gene data show CDR1 as SGDLS and CDR2 as YYNGEE. CDR3 residues: CASSVGHRPSSYEQYF. The DNA for the CDR3 is TGTGCCAGCAGCGTAGGCCACAGACCCAGCTCCTACGAGCAGTACTTC.

This clonotype turned up a few times. The chain employs TRBV9 and TRBJ2-2; 11 bases map to TRBD2. The J segment lost 4 bases and the V segment lost 4 bases, leaving 3 bases of the junction unmatched. The length of the CDR3 is 15 residues. Germline V gene lookup returns CDR1 SGDLS and CDR2 YYNGEE. The DNA of the CDR3 is TGTGCCAGCAGCATTAGCGGGGGGGCCACCGGGGAGCTGTTTTTT. Amino acid sequence: CASSISGGATGELFF.

The rearrangement joins TRBV9 to TRBJ1-1; 9 bases are a match to TRBD1. Germline CDR1 SGDLS, CDR2 YYNGEE. The trim removed 3 bases at V and 5 bases at J, leaving 5 bases unmatched. CDR3 size: 14 residues. As DNA, the CDR3 is TGTGCCAGCAGCGGACAGGGGGGGAGGACTGAAGCTTTCTTT. Residues: CASSGQGGRTEAFF.

This clonotype was detected only a few times. Here the CDR3 DNA reads TGTGCCAGCAGCTTATCGACGATTAACCAAGAGACCCAGTACTTC. Encoded protein: CASSLSTINQETQYF. The V gene is TRBV9, the J gene TRBJ2-5; no firm D call. The CDR3 extends over 15 amino acids. With 4 bases removed from V and 0 bases from J, the gap between germline ends came to 13 bases. CDR1 is SGDLS and CDR2 is YYNGEE in the germline V gene.

This clonotype was recorded many times. The chain links TRBV9 to TRBJ1-2; possible D gene TRBD1, 5 bases. The CDR3 has 13 amino acids. Germline V lookup: CDR1 SGDLS, CDR2 YYNGEE. The V gene lost 0 bases and the J gene lost 7 bases, with 10 bases spanning the gap. The CDR3 coding sequence is TGTGCCAGCAGCGTAGAAACAGGTGGTGGCTACACCTTC. It specifies CASSVETGGGYTF.

This clonotype occurred many times. The chain couples TRBV9 to TRBJ2-5; D may correspond to TRBD1 or TRBD2 (5 bases each). The V gene's germline CDR1 is SGDLS and CDR2 YYNGEE. The V end lost 7 bases, the J end lost 3 bases, and 13 bases lay between the germline ends. This CDR3 has 13 residues. This chain's CDR3 is CASAEGPKETQYF. The CDR3 nucleotides read TGTGCCAGCGCAGAGGGGCCGAAAGAGACCCAGTACTTC.

Ten or more counts support this clonotype. The chain has TRBV9 and TRBJ2-3; D is perhaps TRBD1 or TRBD2 (6 bases each). The length of the CDR3 is 15 residues. Looked up from germline, CDR1 is SGDLS and CDR2 is YYNGEE. V lost 2 bases and J 3 bases, leaving 13 bases between the germline ends. In nucleotides, the CDR3 is TGTGCCAGCAGCGTGAGTGGGGGGACAACAGATACGCAGTATTTT. Translating it yields CASSVSGGTTDTQYF.

This clonotype was counted at least ten times. The chain carries TRBV24-1 and TRBJ1-2; the D is unclear. CDR3 length: 9 residues. Trimming left V 9 bases short and J 9 bases short, with 7 bases between. Germline CDR1 reads KGHDR; CDR2 reads SFDVKD. In DNA form, the CDR3 reads TGTGCCACCCCGGCCAGCTACACCTTC. Translation: CATPASYTF.

This clonotype was picked up many times. V and J are TRBV9 and TRBJ1-1, with TRBD1 matching over 7 bases. CDR1 is SGDLS and CDR2 is YYNGEE in the germline V gene. The J segment lost 4 bases and the V segment lost 3 bases, leaving 6 bases of the junction unmatched. The CDR3 sequence is 14 residues long. CDR3: CASSAQWDSTEAFF. In DNA, the CDR3 is TGTGCCAGCAGCGCACAATGGGACAGCACTGAAGCTTTCTTT.